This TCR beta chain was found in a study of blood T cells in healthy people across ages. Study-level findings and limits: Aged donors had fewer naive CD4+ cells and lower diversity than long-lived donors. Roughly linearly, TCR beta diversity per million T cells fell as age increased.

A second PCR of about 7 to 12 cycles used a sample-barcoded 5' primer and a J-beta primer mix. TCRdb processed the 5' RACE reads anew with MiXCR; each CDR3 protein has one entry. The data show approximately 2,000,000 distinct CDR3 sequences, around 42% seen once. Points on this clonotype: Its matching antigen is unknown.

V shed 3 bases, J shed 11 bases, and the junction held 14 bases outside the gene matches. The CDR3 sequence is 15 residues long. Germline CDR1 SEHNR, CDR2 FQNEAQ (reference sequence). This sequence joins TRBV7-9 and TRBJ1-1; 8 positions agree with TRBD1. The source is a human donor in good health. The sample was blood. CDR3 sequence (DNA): TGTGCCAGCAGCTTGATAGGACAGGGTCCTCAGAGTGCTTTCTTT. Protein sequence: CASSLIGQGPQSAFF. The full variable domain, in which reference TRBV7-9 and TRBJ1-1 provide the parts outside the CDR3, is DTGVSQNPRHKITKRGQNVTFRCDPISEHNRLYWYRQTLGQGPEFLTYFQNEAQLEKSRLLSDRFSAERPKGSFSTLEIQRTEQGDSAMYLCASSLIGQGPQSAFFGQGTRLTVV.